This T cell receptor (beta chain) was recovered during a study of T cells in Graves' hyperthyroidism and ophthalmopathy. Overall study: Before treatment of any kind, peripheral blood was taken at initial diagnosis.

Notes on the study in general: Most clonotypes that expanded in the thyroid above 0.001 also showed up in blood. Prediction of ophthalmopathy progression came a median roughly 6.7 months pre-onset.

This clonotype was seen at least ten times. Its antigen is still unknown. After removal of 6 bases from V and 3 bases from J, the junction contained 10 bases not matched to a gene. The germline gives CDR1 SEHNR, CDR2 FQNEAQ (reference sequence). The CDR3 sequence is 16 residues long. Patients having uncontrolled infection, another autoimmune disease, pregnancy or lactation were not included. The TCR beta CDR3 regions underwent amplification using RNA transcripts as the source. TCR CDR3 underwent first-round RT-PCR with the HTBI primer set. TCRdb re-derived calls from the multiplex PCR reads in MiXCR, one entry per CDR3 protein. The repertoire consists of hundreds of thousands of distinct CDR3 sequences, with approximately 15% occurring once and the leading ten covering roughly 10%.

The sequenced sample consisted of blood. The TCR was taken from a woman under 30 with Graves' hyperthyroidism. V usage is TRBV7-9 and J usage is TRBJ2-3; 9 positions agree with TRBD1. The CDR3 region has the DNA TGTGCCAGCAGGACCCTCCGGGACAGGGATACAGATACGCAGTATTTT. Translating it yields CASRTLRDRDTDTQYF.